The 10 T cell receptor beta chains listed next were all sequenced from one sample in a study of blood T cells in healthy people across ages. Sample-barcoded 5' priming and a J-beta primer mix drove a second PCR of roughly 6 to 12 cycles. TCRdb analysed the 5' RACE reads with MiXCR anew, one entry per CDR3 protein. The sample includes about 1.5 million distinct CDR3 sequences, around 42% seen only once; the top ten take 7.9%. Source material: blood. These TCRs come from a woman under 30 in good health.

This rearrangement joins TRBV5-1 to TRBJ2-2, with TRBD2 matching 10 bases. The CDR3 has 16 residues. Germline assignment: CDR1 SGHRS and CDR2 YFSETQ. The V gene end was trimmed by 0 bases and the J gene end by 7 bases; junction bases not matched to a gene: 6. In DNA, the CDR3 is TGCGCCAGCAGCTTGGTTGCTAGCGGGAGTGGCGGGGAGCTGTTTTTT. Encoded protein: CASSLVASGSGGELFF.

This clonotype was found many times. V and J are TRBV20-1 and TRBJ2-5; D perhaps matches TRBD2 (5 bases). CDR1 and CDR2 (germline): DFQATT, SNEGSKA (reference sequence). The CDR3 runs 12 residues. Trimming stripped 3 bases from V and 1 base from J, with 6 bases between. CDR3 in amino acids: CSASGGQETQYF. The CDR3 nucleotides are TGCAGTGCTAGCGGAGGCCAAGAGACCCAGTACTTC.

CDR3: CATSTSLEGYGTASETQYF. CDR3 bases: TGTGCCACCAGCACCTCATTGGAGGGGTACGGGACAGCTTCGGAGACCCAGTACTTC. V usage is TRBV15 and J usage is TRBJ2-5; D possibly corresponds to TRBD1 (7 bases). Germline V gene sequence: CDR1 LNHNV, CDR2 YYDKDF (reference sequence). This CDR3 has 19 residues. The ends were cut back, 4 bases at V and 5 bases at J, with 29 bases in the middle.

This clonotype has ten or more counts. The genes are TRBV6-1 and TRBJ2-3; 10 bases are shared with TRBD1. Trimming took 6 bases from V and 6 from J; bases not matched to a gene: 3. The CDR3 totals 13 residues. The germline CDR1 and CDR2 sequences are MNHNS and SASEGT. CDR3: CASSRQGADTQYF. The DNA of the CDR3 is TGTGCCAGCAGCCGACAGGGGGCTGATACGCAGTATTTT.

The V gene is TRBV28, the J gene TRBJ2-1, with D possibly being TRBD1 (5 bases). Germline V gives CDR1 MDHEN, CDR2 SYDVKM. V was shortened by 6 bases and J by 0 bases, with 15 bases between the two germline ends. The CDR3 loop spans 16 amino acids. CDR3 residues: CASRKSQGFSYNEQFF. Written as DNA, the CDR3 is TGTGCCAGCAGGAAATCTCAGGGCTTCTCCTACAATGAGCAGTTCTTC.

The rearrangement joins TRBV3-1 to TRBJ2-7, with no clear D. Germline CDR1 reads LGHDT; CDR2 reads YNNKEL (reference sequence). The V end was cut by 8 bases, the J end by 3 bases, with 14 bases between. The CDR3 has 13 amino acids. The CDR3 region has the DNA TGTGCCAGCGGGTTAATTGGGGACTACGAGCAGTACTTC. Translating gives CASGLIGDYEQYF.

The chain combines TRBV27 with TRBJ2-3; D might be TRBD1 (5 bases). The germline V gene has CDR1 MNHEY and CDR2 SMNVEV (reference sequence). The CDR3 is made up of 16 amino acids. The V gene lost 0 bases and the J gene lost 6 bases, with 16 bases spanning the gap. The CDR3 DNA is TGTGCCAGCAGTTTATCTGTTCTCGGCAGGGTGGATACGCAGTATTTT. Encoded protein: CASSLSVLGRVDTQYF.

Only a few counts were recorded for this clonotype. The chain has TRBV20-1 and TRBJ1-6, with D possibly TRBD1 on 6 matching bases. Germline CDR1 and CDR2: DFQATT and SNEGSKA (reference sequence). The CDR3 spans 14 residues. V lost 6 bases and J lost 2, with 11 bases in between. The CDR3 nucleotides read TGCAGTGCCAGGGGTCCCCCCTATAATTCACCCCTCCACTTT. This translates into CSARGPPYNSPLHF.

This rearrangement joins TRBV3-1 to TRBJ2-4; D is ambiguous. This CDR3 comprises 18 residues. The V end was cut by 3 bases, the J end by 0 bases, with 18 bases between. CDR1 is LGHDT and CDR2 is YNNKEL in the germline V gene (reference sequence). The CDR3 coding sequence is TGTGCCAGCAGCCACCCCAGGTCGGGCAATCTAGCCAAAAACATTCAGTACTTC. Translating gives CASSHPRSGNLAKNIQYF. Full variable domain (missing parts from reference TRBV3-1 and TRBJ2-4): DTAVSQTPKYLVTQMGNDKSIKCEQNLGHDTMYWYKQDSKKFLKIMFSYNNKELIINETVPNRFSPKSPDKAHLNLHINSLELGDSAVYFCASSHPRSGNLAKNIQYFGAGTRLSVL.

The chain uses TRBV3-1 and TRBJ2-3; a possible D gene is TRBD2 (5 bases). V lost 2 bases and J 2 bases, leaving 8 bases between the germline ends. Germline V gene lookup returns CDR1 LGHDT and CDR2 YNNKEL (reference sequence). CDR3 length: 14 residues. The CDR3 spells CASSQRGVTDTQYF. CDR3 coding DNA: TGTGCCAGCAGCCAACGGGGAGTCACAGATACGCAGTATTTT.